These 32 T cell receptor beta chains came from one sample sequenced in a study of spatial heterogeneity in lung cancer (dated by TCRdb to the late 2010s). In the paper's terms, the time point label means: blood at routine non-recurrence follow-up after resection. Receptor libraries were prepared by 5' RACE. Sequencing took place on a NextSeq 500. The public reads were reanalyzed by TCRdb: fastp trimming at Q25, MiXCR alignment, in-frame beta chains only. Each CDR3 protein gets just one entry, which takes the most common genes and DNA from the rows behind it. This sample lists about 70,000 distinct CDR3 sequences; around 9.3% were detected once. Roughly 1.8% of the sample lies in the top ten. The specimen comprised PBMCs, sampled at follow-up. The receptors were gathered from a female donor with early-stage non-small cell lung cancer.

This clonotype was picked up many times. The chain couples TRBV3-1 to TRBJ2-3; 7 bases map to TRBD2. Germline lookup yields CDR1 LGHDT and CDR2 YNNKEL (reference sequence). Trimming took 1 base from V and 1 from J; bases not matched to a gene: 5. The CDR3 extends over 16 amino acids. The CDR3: CASSQVASGRTDTQYF. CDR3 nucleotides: TGTGCCAGCAGCCAAGTGGCTAGCGGCCGCACAGATACGCAGTATTTT.

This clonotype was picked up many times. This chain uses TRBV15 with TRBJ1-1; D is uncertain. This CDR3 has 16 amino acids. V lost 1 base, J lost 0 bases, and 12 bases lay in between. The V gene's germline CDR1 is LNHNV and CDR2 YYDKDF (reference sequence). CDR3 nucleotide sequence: TGTGCCACCAGCAGAGTGCGGTTGGGCATGAACACTGAAGCTTTCTTT. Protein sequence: CATSRVRLGMNTEAFF.

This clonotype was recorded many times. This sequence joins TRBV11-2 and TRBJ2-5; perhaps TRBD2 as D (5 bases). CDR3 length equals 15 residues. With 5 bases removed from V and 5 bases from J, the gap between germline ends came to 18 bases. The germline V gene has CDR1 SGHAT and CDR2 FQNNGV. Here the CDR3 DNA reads TGTGCCAGCAGCGTAGCGATCTTGAGGTTGGAGACCCAGTACTTC. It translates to CASSVAILRLETQYF.

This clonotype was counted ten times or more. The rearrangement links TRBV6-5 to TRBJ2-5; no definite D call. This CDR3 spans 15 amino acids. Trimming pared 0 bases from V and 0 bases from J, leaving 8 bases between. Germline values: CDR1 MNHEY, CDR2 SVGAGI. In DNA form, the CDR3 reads TGTGCCAGCAGTTACTCCCCGAATTACCAAGAGACCCAGTACTTC. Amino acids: CASSYSPNYQETQYF.

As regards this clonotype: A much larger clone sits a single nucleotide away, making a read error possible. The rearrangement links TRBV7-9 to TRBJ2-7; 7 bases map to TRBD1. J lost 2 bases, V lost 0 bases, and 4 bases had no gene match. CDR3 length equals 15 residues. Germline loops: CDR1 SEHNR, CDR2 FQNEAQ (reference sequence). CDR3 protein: CASSLAPGGTYEQYF. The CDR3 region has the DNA TGTGCCAGCAGCTTAGCCCCAGGGGGAACCTACGAGCAGTACTTC.

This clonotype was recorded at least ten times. CDR3 DNA: TGTGCCACCAGTGATGCCGGACAGGGAGACCTCGAGCAGTACTTC. Amino acid sequence: CATSDAGQGDLEQYF. The chain is built from TRBV24-1 and TRBJ2-7; 8 nucleotides match TRBD1. This CDR3 is 15 amino acids long. J was trimmed by 6 bases and V by 3 bases; bases with no gene match: 9. Germline CDR1 reads KGHDR; CDR2 reads SFDVKD.

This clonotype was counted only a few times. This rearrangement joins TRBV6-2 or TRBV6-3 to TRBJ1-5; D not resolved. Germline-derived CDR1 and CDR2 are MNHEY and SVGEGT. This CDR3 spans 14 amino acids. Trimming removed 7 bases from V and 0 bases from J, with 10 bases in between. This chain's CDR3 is CASTVFYSNQPQHF. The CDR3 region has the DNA TGTGCCAGCACAGTGTTTTATAGCAATCAGCCCCAGCATTTT.

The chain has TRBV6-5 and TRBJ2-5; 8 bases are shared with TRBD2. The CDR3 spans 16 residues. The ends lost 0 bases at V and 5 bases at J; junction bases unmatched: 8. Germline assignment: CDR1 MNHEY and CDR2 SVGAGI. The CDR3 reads CASSYSIRLASETQYF. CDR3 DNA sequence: TGTGCCAGCAGTTACTCGATCCGACTAGCGTCGGAGACCCAGTACTTC.

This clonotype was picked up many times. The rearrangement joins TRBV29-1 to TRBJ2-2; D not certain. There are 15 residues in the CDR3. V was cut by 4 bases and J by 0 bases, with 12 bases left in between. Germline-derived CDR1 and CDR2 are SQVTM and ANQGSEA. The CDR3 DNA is TGCAGCGTTGGTGGCGCGTGGTCGAACACCGGGGAGCTGTTTTTT. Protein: CSVGGAWSNTGELFF.

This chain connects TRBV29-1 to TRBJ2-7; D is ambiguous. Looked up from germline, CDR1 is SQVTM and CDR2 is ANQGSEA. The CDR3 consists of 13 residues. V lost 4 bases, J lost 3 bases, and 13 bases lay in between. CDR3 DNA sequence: TGCAGCGTTGTCGCCCCCCCGAACTACGAGCAGTACTTC. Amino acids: CSVVAPPNYEQYF.

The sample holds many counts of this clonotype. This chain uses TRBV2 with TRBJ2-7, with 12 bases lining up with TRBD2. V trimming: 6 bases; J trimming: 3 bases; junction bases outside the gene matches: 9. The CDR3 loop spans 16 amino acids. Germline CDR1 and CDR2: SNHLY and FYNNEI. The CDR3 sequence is CASRPPGLAGFYEQYF. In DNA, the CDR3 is TGTGCCAGCAGACCACCCGGACTAGCGGGATTCTACGAGCAGTACTTC. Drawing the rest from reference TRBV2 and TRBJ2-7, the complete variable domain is EPEVTQTPSHQVTQMGQEVILRCVPISNHLYFYWYRQILGQKVEFLVSFYNNEISEKSEIFDDQFSVERPDGSNFTLKIRSTKLEDSAMYFCASRPPGLAGFYEQYFGPGTRLTVT.

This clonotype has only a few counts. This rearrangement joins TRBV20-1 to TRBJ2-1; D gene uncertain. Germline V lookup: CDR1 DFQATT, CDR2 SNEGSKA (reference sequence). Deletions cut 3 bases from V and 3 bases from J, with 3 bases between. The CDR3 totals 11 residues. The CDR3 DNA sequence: TGCAGTGCTAGGGACTACAATGAGCAGTTCTTC. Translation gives CSARDYNEQFF.

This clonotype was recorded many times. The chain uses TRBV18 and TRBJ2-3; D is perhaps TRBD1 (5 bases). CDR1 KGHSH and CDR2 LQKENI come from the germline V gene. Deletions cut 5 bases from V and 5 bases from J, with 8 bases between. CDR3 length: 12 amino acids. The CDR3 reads CASSGAGDTQYF. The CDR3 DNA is TGTGCCAGCTCAGGGGCAGGAGATACGCAGTATTTT.

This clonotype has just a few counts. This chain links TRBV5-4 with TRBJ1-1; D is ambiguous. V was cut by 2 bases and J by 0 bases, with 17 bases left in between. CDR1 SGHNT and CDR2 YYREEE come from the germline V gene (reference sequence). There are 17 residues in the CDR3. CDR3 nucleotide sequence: TGTGCCAGCAGCTTTACCCTCGGAGGACGGATGAACACTGAAGCTTTCTTT. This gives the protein CASSFTLGGRMNTEAFF.

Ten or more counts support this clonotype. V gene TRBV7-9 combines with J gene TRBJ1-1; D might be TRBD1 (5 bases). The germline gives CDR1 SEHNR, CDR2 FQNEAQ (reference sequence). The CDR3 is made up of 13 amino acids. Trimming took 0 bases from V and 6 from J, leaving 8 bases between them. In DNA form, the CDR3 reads TGTGCCAGCAGCTTAGCCGGGGCGGCTGAAGCTTTCTTT. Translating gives CASSLAGAAEAFF. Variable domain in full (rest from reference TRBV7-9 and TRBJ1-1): DTGVSQNPRHKITKRGQNVTFRCDPISEHNRLYWYRQTLGQGPEFLTYFQNEAQLEKSRLLSDRFSAERPKGSFSTLEIQRTEQGDSAMYLCASSLAGAAEAFFGQGTRLTVV.

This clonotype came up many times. CDR3 DNA sequence: TGCAGTGCTAGTGGTAGAGCAGATACGCAGTATTTT. Translating gives CSASGRADTQYF. This rearrangement joins TRBV20-1 to TRBJ2-3, with D uncertain. V lost 3 bases, J lost 4 bases, and 8 bases lay in between. This CDR3 has 12 amino acids. Germline CDR1 reads DFQATT; CDR2 reads SNEGSKA (reference sequence).

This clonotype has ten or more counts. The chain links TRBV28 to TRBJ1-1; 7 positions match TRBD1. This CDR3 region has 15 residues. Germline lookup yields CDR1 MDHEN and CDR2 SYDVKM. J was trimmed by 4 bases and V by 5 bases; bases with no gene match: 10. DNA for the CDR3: TGTGCCAGCAGTCCGGCGGACAGGAAGAGCACTGAAGCTTTCTTT. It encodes CASSPADRKSTEAFF.

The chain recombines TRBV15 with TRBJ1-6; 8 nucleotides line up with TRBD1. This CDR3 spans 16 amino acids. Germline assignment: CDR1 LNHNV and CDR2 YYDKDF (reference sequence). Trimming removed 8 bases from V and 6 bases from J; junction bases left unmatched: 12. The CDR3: CATRQGNEGRNSPLHF. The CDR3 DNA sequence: TGTGCCACCCGACAGGGGAACGAGGGTCGTAATTCACCCCTCCACTTT.

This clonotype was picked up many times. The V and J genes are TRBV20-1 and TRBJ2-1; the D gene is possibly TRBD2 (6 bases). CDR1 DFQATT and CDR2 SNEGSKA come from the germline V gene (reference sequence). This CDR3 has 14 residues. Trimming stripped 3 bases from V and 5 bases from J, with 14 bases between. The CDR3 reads CSASVPSANNEQFF. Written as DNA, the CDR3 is TGCAGTGCTAGTGTGCCTAGCGCCAACAATGAGCAGTTCTTC.

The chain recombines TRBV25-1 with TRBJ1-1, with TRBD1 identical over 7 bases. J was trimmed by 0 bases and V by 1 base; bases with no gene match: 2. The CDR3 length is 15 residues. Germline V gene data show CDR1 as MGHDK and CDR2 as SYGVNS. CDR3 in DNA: TGTGCCAGCAGTGAATCGACAGGGTTGAACACTGAAGCTTTCTTT. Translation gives CASSESTGLNTEAFF.

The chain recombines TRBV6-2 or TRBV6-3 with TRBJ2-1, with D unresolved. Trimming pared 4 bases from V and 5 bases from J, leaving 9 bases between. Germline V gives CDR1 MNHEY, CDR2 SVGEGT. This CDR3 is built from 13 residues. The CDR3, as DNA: TGTGCCAGCAGTTGGATCCTTAACAATGAGCAGTTCTTC. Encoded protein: CASSWILNNEQFF.

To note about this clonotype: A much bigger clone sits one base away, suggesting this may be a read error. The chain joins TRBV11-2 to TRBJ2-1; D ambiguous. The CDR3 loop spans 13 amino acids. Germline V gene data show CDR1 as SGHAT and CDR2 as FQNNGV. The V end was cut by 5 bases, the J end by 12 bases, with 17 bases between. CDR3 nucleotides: TGTGCCAGCAGCCAGGAGTGGCTGAGCTCGCAGTTCTTC. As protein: CASSQEWLSSQFF.

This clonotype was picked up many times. The CDR3, as DNA: TGCAGTGCTAGTAATGCCGGGCTCTCCTACAATGAGCAGTTCTTC. Its translation: CSASNAGLSYNEQFF. V is TRBV20-1 and J is TRBJ2-1; D is uncertain. CDR1 and CDR2 (germline): DFQATT, SNEGSKA (reference sequence). This CDR3 spans 15 amino acids. The V end lost 3 bases, the J end lost 0 bases, and 12 bases lay between the germline ends.

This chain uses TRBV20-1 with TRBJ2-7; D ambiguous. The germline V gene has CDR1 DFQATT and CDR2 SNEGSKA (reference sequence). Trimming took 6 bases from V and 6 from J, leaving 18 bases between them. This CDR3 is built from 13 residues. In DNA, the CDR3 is TGCAGTGCCGCGTCAGGCAGGCTTGGCGAGCAGTACTTC. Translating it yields CSAASGRLGEQYF.

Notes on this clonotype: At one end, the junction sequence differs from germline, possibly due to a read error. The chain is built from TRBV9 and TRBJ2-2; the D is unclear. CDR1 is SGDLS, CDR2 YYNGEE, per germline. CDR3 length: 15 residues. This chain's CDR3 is CAGSVDQVDTGELFF. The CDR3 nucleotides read TGTGCCGGCAGCGTAGATCAGGTTGACACCGGGGAGCTGTTTTTT. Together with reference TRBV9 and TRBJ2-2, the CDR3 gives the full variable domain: DSGVTQTPKHLITATGQRVTLRCSPRSGDLSVYWYQQSLDQGLQFLIQYYNGEERAKGNILERFSAQQFPDLHSELNLSSLELGDSALYFCAGSVDQVDTGELFFGEGSRLTVL.

CDR3 in DNA: TGTGCCATACGAGGGGGGATTAACTATGGCTACACCTTC. Protein: CAIRGGINYGYTF. This sequence joins TRBV28 and TRBJ1-2; D perhaps matches TRBD1 (6 bases). The CDR3 contains 13 residues. Trimming removed 10 bases at V and 1 base at J, with 13 bases between. In germline, CDR1 is MDHEN, CDR2 SYDVKM.

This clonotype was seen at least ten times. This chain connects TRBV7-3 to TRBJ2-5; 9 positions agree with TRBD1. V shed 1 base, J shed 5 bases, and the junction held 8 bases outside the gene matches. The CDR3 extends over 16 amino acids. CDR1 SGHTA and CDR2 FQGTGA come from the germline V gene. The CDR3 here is CASSLRGTGSSETQYF. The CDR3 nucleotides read TGTGCCAGCAGCTTAAGAGGGACAGGGTCGTCGGAGACCCAGTACTTC.

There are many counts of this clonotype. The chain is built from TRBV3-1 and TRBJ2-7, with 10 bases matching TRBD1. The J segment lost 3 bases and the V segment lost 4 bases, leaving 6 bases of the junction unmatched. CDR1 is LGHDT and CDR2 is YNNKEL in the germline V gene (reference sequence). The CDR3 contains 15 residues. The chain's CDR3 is CASSLPGQGFYEQYF. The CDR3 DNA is TGTGCCAGCAGCCTTCCGGGACAGGGGTTCTACGAGCAGTACTTC.

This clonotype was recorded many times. The CDR3 loop reads CASSTGRDQETQYF. The CDR3 DNA sequence: TGCGCCAGCAGCACTGGACGGGACCAAGAGACCCAGTACTTC. This sequence joins TRBV5-1 and TRBJ2-5; D gene uncertain. The length of the CDR3 is 14 residues. Germline V gene lookup returns CDR1 SGHRS and CDR2 YFSETQ. Deletions cut 4 bases from V and 0 bases from J, with 10 bases between.

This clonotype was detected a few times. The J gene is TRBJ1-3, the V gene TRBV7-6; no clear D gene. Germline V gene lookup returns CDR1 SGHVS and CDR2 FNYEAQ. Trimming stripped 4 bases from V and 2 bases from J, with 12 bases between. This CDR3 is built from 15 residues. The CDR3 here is CASSSPEGPGNTIYF. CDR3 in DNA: TGTGCCAGCAGCTCGCCGGAGGGCCCTGGAAACACCATATATTTT.

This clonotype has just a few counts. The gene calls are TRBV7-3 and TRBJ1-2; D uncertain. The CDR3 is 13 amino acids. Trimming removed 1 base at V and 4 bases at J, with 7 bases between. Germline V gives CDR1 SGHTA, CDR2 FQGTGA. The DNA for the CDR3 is TGTGCCAGCAGCTTAATAGGAACCTATGGCTACACCTTC. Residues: CASSLIGTYGYTF.

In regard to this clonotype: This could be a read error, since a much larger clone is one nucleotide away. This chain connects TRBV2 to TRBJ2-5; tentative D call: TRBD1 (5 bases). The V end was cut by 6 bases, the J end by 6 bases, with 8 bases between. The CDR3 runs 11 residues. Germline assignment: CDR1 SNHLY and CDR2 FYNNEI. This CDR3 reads CASRGQKTQYF. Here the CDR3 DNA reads TGTGCCAGCAGGGGGCAAAAGACCCAGTACTTC.